What follows are 4 T cell receptor beta chains derived from one specimen sequenced in a study of response to subunit inactivated influenza vaccine. TCRdb re-analysed the RT-PCR reads in MiXCR, keeping a single row per CDR3 protein. The table has 400,000 to 650,000 distinct CDR3 sequences, approximately 6.9% seen once. The sample in question was PBMCs from blood, obtained 23 months after vaccination. The receptors originated from a man aged 50-75 years who received an inactivated influenza vaccine.

The V and J genes are TRBV11-2 and TRBJ2-7; 8 bases fit TRBD1. There are 15 residues in the CDR3. From germline, CDR1 is SGHAT and CDR2 FQNNGV. Unmatched junction bases numbered 11, after V lost 10 bases and J lost 0 bases. The CDR3 sequence is CATSNPGTGSYEQYF. CDR3 DNA: TGTGCCACCTCTAATCCCGGGACAGGCTCCTACGAGCAGTACTTC.

In this sample, this clonotype turned up many times. The rearrangement links TRBV6-5 to TRBJ2-3; 11 nucleotides agree with TRBD2. CDR3 length: 18 amino acids. V shed 0 bases, J shed 6 bases, and the junction held 11 bases outside the gene matches. CDR1 and CDR2 (germline): MNHEY, SVGAGI. The CDR3 DNA follows: TGTGCCAGCAGTTACTCGGTGGGGGTAGCGGGGGGGCGGGATACGCAGTATTTT. As protein: CASSYSVGVAGGRDTQYF.

This clonotype was found many times. The V and J genes are TRBV6-2 or TRBV6-3 and TRBJ1-2, with TRBD1 as a possible D gene (6 bases). Germline V CDR1 and CDR2: MNHEY, SVGEGT. V was pared by 6 bases and J by 1 base, with 21 bases between. The CDR3 spans 17 residues. The CDR3 DNA follows: TGTGCCAGCAGCGATACAGGGTTGTCAGTGATTAACTATGGCTACACCTTC. It yields the protein CASSDTGLSVINYGYTF.

The V call is TRBV20-1, the J call TRBJ1-1; D is unclear. Germline V gene data show CDR1 as DFQATT and CDR2 as SNEGSKA (reference sequence). CDR3 size: 13 residues. V gave up 1 base and J gave up 6 bases, with 12 bases separating them. CDR3 residues: CSARVLGRPEAFF. In DNA form, the CDR3 reads TGCAGTGCTAGAGTTCTTGGCAGACCTGAAGCTTTCTTT.